What follows are 9 T cell receptor beta chains derived from one specimen sequenced in a study of cytomegalovirus exposure and HLA in healthy donors. PCR involved 60 Vbeta and 13 Jbeta primers. The assay was immunoSEQ multiplex PCR, and TCRdb's table has in-frame clones only and misses some. Of about 180,000 clones listed, 84% are singletons. What was sequenced was PBMCs. The receptors stem from a boy between 2 and 15 years old in good health and CMV-seronegative.

The chain links TRBV5-1 to TRBJ2-5; D is ambiguous. The tail of the sequence fits TRBJ2-7 better, so the J call may be wrong. In germline, CDR1 is SGHRS, CDR2 YFSETQ. The CDR3 has 11 residues. CDR3 region: CASSSSYEQYF. Written as DNA, the CDR3 is TGCGCCAGCAGCTCCTCCTACGAGCAGTACTTC.

The chain uses TRBV29-1 and TRBJ2-7; possible D gene TRBD2, 5 bases. Trimming pared 0 bases from V and 0 bases from J, leaving 15 bases between. The CDR3 has 16 residues. Germline CDR1 reads SQVTM; CDR2 reads ANQGSEA. The CDR3 DNA reads TGCAGCGTTGAAGATCACAAGCGTGGGAGCTCCTACGAGCAGTACTTC. It encodes CSVEDHKRGSSYEQYF.

The chain employs TRBV21-1 and TRBJ2-7; TRBD2 was called by the table and not checked on the DNA. TRBV21-1 is a documented pseudogene. CDR3 length equals 12 residues. CDR3 DNA: TGTGCCGTGATTGGACTACCCTACGAGCAGTACTTC. Its protein is CAVIGLPYEQYF.

The chain employs TRBV4-1 and TRBJ2-5, with 7 bases lining up with TRBD2. Germline V CDR1 and CDR2: MGHRA, YSYEKL. With V trimmed by 0 bases and J by 5 bases, 3 bases remained unmatched. CDR3 size: 14 residues. For the CDR3, the DNA is TGCGCCAGCAGCCAAGATTTCGGGGGGGAGACCCAGTACTTC. Translating it yields CASSQDFGGETQYF.

The chain has TRBV19 and TRBJ1-1, with D tentatively TRBD1 (5 bases). Per germline, CDR1 LNHDA and CDR2 SQIVND (reference sequence). The CDR3 contains 16 residues. Trimming pared 7 bases from V and 9 bases from J, leaving 27 bases between. The CDR3 DNA is TGTGCCAGTACCGACATGGGGCTTAGACCTTTGATTAAAGCTTTCTTT. It codes for CASTDMGLRPLIKAFF.

The chain employs TRBV29-1 and TRBJ2-6; D may be TRBD2 (5 bases). Deletions cut 5 bases from V and 4 bases from J, with 15 bases between. The CDR3 is 15 amino acids. Germline CDR1 SQVTM, CDR2 ANQGSEA. CDR3 nucleotides: TGCAGCGTTCACGGGATCCCCCCGGGGGCCAACGTCCTGACTTTC. Encoded protein: CSVHGIPPGANVLTF.

This chain connects TRBV4-2 to TRBJ2-1; 11 bases are a match to TRBD1. Germline V gene lookup returns CDR1 LGHNA and CDR2 YNFKEQ. This CDR3 contains 15 residues. V dropped 5 bases and J dropped 7; count of bases not matched to a gene: 7. The CDR3 here is CASSARTGGRNEQFF. The CDR3 coding sequence is TGTGCCAGCAGCGCTCGGACAGGGGGCAGGAATGAGCAGTTCTTC.

The V gene is TRBV7-6, the J gene TRBJ2-3; D may be TRBD2 (5 bases). The CDR3 has 14 amino acids. The ends were cut back, 7 bases at V and 3 bases at J, with 14 bases in the middle. In germline, CDR1 is SGHVS, CDR2 FNYEAQ. The DNA for the CDR3 is TGTGCCAGCACCGGTATTCCGGGGACAGATACGCAGTATTTT. This translates into CASTGIPGTDTQYF.

V and J are TRBV7-9 and TRBJ2-3; TRBD2 aligns across 9 bases. V lost 8 bases to trimming and J lost 7 bases; unmatched junction nucleotides: 10. The CDR3 is 14 residues long. CDR1 is SEHNR, CDR2 FQNEAQ, per germline (reference sequence). The CDR3 is CASGKLAGAYTQYF. In DNA, the CDR3 is TGTGCCAGCGGTAAATTAGCGGGAGCCTATACGCAGTATTTT.